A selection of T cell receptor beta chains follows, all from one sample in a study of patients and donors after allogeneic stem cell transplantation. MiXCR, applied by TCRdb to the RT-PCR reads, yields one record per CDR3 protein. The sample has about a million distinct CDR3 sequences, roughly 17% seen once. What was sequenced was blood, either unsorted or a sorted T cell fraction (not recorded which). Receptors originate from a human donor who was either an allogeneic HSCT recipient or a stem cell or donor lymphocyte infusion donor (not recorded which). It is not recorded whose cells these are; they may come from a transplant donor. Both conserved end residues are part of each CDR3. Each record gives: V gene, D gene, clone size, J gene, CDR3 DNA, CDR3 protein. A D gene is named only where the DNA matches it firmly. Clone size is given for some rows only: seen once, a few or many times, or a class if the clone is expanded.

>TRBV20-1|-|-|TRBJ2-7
TGCAGTGCTAGAGATCAGTGGCGGCCGGCCTACGAGCAGTACTTC
CSARDQWRPAYEQYF
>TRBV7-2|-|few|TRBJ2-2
TGTGCCAGCAGCTTAGGGGGTACGGCTTGGGCCGGGGAGCTGTTTTTT
CASSLGGTAWAGELFF
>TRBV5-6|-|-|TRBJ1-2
TGTGCCAGCAGCTTGGCGGGGGACGGGGGCTACACCTTC
CASSLAGDGGYTF
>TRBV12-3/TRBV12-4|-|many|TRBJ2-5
TGTGCCAGCAGTTTAGCGGGTGGGTTAGAGACCCAGTACTTC
CASSLAGGLETQYF
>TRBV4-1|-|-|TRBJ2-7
TGCGCCAGCAGCCCCTATCAGGAGGGGCCCTACGAGCAGTACTTC
CASSPYQEGPYEQYF
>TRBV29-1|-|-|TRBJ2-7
TGCAGCGTTGGGGTTCGCTACGAGCAGTACTTC
CSVGVRYEQYF
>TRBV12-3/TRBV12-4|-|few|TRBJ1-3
TGTGCCAGCAGTTTACAAAGGGGGTCTGGAAACACCATATATTTT
CASSLQRGSGNTIYF
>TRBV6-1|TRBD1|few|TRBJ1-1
TGTGCCAGCAGTCAACGCCGGGACAGGGGGCAAGCTTTCTTT
CASSQRRDRGQAFF
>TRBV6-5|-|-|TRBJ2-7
TGTGCCAGCAGCTGGAATCAAGAGCAGTACTTC
CASSWNQEQYF
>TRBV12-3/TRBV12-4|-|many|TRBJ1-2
TGTGCCAGCAGTTCCGCGTCTCGAGTGGGTGGCTACACCTTC
CASSSASRVGGYTF
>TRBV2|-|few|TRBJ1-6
TGTGCCAGCCGGACAGAGAAAGGTTCACCCCTCCACTTT
CASRTEKGSPLHF
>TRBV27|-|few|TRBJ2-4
TGTGCCAGCAGTTCTACAGGGGCCAAAAACATTCAGTACTTC
CASSSTGAKNIQYF
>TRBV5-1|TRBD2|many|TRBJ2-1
TGCGCCAGCAGCTGGGGACTAGCGGGAGGGACGAATGAGCAGTTCTTC
CASSWGLAGGTNEQFF
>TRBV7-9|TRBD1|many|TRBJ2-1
TGTGCCAGCAGCTTAGGGACAGGAGTGAACAATGAGCAGTTCTTC
CASSLGTGVNNEQFF
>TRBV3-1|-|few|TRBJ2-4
TGTGCCAGCAGCCAAGGACCCCGAGCCAAAAACATTCAGTACTTC
CASSQGPRAKNIQYF
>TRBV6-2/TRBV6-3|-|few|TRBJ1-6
TGTGCCAGCAGTTACGGGCAGAATTCACCCCTCCACTTT
CASSYGQNSPLHF
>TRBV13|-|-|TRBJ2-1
TGTGCCAGCAGCTTCTTCCTGGGGGCGCCCGGGTCCGGAGAGCAGTTCTTC
CASSFFLGAPGSGEQFF
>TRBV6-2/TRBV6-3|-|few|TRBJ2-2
TGTGCCAGCAGTGGGACAAGGAACACCGGGGAGCTGTTTTTT
CASSGTRNTGELFF
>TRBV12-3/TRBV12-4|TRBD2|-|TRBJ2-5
TGTGCCAGCAGTTTCACTAGCGGGACGGAGACCCAGTACTTC
CASSFTSGTETQYF
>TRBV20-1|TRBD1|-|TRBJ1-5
TGCAGTGCAAGACAGGGGGCTCAGCCCCAGCATTTT
CSARQGAQPQHF
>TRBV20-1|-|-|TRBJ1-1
TGCAGTGCTAGCCCCGACTCAATCATGAACACTGAAGCTTTCTTT
CSASPDSIMNTEAFF
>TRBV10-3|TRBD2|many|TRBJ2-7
TGTGCCATCAGAGGGACTAGCGCATCCTACGAGCAGTACTTC
CAIRGTSASYEQYF
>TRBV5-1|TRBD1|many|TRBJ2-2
TGCGCCAGCAGCTGGGCCGCCGATTGGACAGGGTCGAGGAAGCTGTTTTTT
CASSWAADWTGSRKLFF
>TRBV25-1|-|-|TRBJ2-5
TGTGCCAGCAGCATCAGCGGGTTGAGGGAGACCCAGTACTTC
CASSISGLRETQYF
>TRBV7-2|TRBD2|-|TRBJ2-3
TGTGCCAGCAGCCGGGGGGGCCAAGTTAATACGCAGTATTTT
CASSRGGQVNTQYF
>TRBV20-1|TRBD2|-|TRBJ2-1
TGCAGTGCTAGGCGGGGGGGCCCCATCAATGAGCAGTTCTTC
CSARRGGPINEQFF
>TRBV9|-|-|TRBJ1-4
TGTGCCAGCAGCGCCGGGACGCGCCCTCCTGCTAATGAAAAACTGTTTTTT
CASSAGTRPPANEKLFF
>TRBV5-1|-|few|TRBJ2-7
TGCGCCAGCAGCTTTGAAGGGGCCCTGTACGAGCAGTACTTC
CASSFEGALYEQYF
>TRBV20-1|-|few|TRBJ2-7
TGCAGTGCTAGAGGACAGGATGGGGCTAGCGGAGGCTACGAGCAGTACTTC
CSARGQDGASGGYEQYF
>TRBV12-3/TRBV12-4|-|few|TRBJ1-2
TGTGCCAGCAGTTTCGCCCTGGACGGTAACTATGGCTACACCTTC
CASSFALDGNYGYTF
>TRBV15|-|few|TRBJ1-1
TGTGCCACCAGGGGCGTCATGAACACTGAAGCTTTCTTT
CATRGVMNTEAFF
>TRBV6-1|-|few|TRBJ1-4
TGTGCCAGCAGTACCCCAGGGGAGGAGGAAAAACTGTTTTTT
CASSTPGEEEKLFF
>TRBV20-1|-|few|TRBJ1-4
TGCAGTGCTAGAGAGGGGGCGCCGAGGGAAAAACTGTTTTTT
CSAREGAPREKLFF
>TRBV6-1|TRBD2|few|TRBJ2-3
TGTGCCAGCGCACCGGGACTAGCGGGGGGGTACACAGATACGCAGTATTTT
CASAPGLAGGYTDTQYF
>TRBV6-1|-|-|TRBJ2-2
TGTGCCAGCAGTCAGGAGAGCTACAACACCGGGGAGCTGTTTTTT
CASSQESYNTGELFF
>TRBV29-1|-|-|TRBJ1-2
TGCAGCGTGGGACAAGTCGGTGGCTACACCTTC
CSVGQVGGYTF
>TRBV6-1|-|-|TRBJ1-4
TGTGCCAGTAGGGGACGCTTCCCCGACAATGAAAAACTGTTTTTT
CASRGRFPDNEKLFF
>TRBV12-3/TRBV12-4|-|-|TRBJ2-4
TGTGCCAGCAGCCTTTATTCCGTAGCCAAAAACATTCAGTACTTC
CASSLYSVAKNIQYF
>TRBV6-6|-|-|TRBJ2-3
TGTGCCAGCAACTCGCTTGCAGATACGCAGTATTTT
CASNSLADTQYF
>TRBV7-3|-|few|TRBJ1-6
TGTGCCAGCAGCTTTTATGACAATTCACCCCTCCACTTT
CASSFYDNSPLHF
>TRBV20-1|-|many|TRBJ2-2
TGCAGTGTAAGGCGATTCACCGGGGAGCTGTTTTTT
CSVRRFTGELFF
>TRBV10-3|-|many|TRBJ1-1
TGTGCCATCAGTGAAAGGGCGAACACTGAAGCTTTCTTT
CAISERANTEAFF
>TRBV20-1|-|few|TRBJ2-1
TGCAGTGCTGGGTTTAACAATGAGCAGTTCTTC
CSAGFNNEQFF
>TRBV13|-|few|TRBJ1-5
TGTGCCAGCAGCTTAGGCTCGGGGACCCCCCAGCATTTT
CASSLGSGTPQHF
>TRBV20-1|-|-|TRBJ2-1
TGCAGTGCTAGAGATACGGGATCGAGCTCCTACAATGAGCAGTTCTTC
CSARDTGSSSYNEQFF
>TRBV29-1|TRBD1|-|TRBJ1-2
TGCAGCGTCGAAGTCAGGGGGGACTATGGCTACACCTTC
CSVEVRGDYGYTF
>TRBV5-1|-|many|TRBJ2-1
TGCGCCAGCAGCCCCGCCGGGACACCTACCTACAATGAGCAGTTCTTC
CASSPAGTPTYNEQFF
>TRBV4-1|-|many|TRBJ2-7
TGCGCCAGCAGCCGAGGAGAACAACTCTACGAGCAGTACTTC
CASSRGEQLYEQYF
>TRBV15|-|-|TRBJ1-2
TGTGCCACCAGTTCGAGCAGGTTTGAGCATAGTGGCTACACCTTC
CATSSSRFEHSGYTF
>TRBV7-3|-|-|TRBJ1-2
TGTGCCAGCAGCAGGTGGACGGAACTCAAGTGGGGCTACACCTTC
CASSRWTELKWGYTF
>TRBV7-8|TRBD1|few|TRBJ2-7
TGTGCCAGCAGCTCACCAAGACAGGGATCCTCCTACGAGCAGTACTTC
CASSSPRQGSSYEQYF
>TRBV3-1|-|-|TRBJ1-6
TGTGCCAGCAGCCAGGGGGAGTCCTATAATTCACCCCTCCACTTT
CASSQGESYNSPLHF
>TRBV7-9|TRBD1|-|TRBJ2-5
TGTGCCAGCAGCTTAGGGGGACAGAACCAAGAGACCCAGTACTTC
CASSLGGQNQETQYF